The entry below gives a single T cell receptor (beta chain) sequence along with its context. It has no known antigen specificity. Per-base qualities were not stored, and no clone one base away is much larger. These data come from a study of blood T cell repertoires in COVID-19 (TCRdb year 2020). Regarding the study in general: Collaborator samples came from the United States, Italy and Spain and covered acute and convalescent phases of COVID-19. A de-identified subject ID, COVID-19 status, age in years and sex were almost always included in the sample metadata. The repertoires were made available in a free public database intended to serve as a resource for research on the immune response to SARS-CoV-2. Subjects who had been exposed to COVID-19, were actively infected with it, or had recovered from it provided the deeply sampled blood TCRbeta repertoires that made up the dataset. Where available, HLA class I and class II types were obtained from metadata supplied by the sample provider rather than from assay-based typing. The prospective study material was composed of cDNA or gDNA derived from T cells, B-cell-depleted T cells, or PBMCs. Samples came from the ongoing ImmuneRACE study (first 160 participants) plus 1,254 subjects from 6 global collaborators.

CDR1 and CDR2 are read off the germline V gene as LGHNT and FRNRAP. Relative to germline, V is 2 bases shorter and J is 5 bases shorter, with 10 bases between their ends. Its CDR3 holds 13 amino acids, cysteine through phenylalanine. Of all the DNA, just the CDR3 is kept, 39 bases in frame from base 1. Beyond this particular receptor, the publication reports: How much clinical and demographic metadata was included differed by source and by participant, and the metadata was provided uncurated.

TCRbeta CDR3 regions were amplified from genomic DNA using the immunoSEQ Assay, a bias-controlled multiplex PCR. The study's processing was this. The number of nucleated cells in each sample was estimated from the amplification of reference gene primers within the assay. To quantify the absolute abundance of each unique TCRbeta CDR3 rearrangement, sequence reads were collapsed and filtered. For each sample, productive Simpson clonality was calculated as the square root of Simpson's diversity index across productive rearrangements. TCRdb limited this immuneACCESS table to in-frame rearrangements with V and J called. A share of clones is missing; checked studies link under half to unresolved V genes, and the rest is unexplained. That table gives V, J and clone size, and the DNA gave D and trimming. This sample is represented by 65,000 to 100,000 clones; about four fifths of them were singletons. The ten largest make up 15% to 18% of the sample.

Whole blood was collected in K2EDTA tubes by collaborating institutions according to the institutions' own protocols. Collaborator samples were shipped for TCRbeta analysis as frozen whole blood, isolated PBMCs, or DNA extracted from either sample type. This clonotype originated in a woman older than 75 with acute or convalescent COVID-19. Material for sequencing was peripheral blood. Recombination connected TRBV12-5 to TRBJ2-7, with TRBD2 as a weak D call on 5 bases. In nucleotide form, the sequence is TGTGCTAGTGGTTTGAAAGGGAGAGACGAGCAGTACTTC. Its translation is CASGLKGRDEQYF.